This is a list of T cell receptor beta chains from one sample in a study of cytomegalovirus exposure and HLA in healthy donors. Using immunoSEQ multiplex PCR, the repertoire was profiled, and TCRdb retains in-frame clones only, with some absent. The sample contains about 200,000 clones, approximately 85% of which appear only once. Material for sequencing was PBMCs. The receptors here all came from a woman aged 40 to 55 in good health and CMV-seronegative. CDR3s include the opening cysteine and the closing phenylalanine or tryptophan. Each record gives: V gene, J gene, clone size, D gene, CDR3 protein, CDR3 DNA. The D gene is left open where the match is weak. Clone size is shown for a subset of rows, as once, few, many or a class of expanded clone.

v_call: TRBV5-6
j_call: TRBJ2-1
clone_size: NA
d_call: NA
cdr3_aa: CASSYMAGSSYNEQFF
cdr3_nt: TGTGCCAGCAGCTATATGGCGGGAAGCTCCTACAATGAGCAGTTCTTC

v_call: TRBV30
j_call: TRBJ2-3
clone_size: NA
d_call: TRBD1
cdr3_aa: CAWRDDRGSTDTQYF
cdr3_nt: TGTGCCTGGAGAGATGACAGGGGAAGCACAGATACGCAGTATTTT

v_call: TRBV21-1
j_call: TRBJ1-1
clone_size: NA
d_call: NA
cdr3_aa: CASRNGAGSVTEAFF
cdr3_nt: TGTGCCAGCAGGAATGGGGCAGGGTCAGTCACTGAAGCTTTCTTT

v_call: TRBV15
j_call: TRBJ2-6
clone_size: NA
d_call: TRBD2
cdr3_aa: CATSRDRSSGSPGANVLTF
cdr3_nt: TGTGCCACCAGCAGAGATCGAAGTAGCGGGTCGCCTGGGGCCAACGTCCTGACTTTC

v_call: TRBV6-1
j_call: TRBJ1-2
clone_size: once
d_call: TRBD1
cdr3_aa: CASSEDRGRNGYTF
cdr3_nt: TGTGCCAGCAGTGAAGACAGGGGACGGAATGGCTACACCTTC

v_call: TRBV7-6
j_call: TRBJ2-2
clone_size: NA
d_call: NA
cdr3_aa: CASSLAPTGANTGELFF
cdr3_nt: TGTGCCAGCAGCTTAGCGCCTACGGGGGCGAACACCGGGGAGCTGTTTTTT

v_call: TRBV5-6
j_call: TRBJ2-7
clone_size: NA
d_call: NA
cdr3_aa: CASSSGNYEQYF
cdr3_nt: TGTGCCAGCAGCTCAGGGAACTACGAGCAGTACTTC

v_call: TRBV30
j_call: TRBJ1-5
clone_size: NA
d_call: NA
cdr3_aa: CAWSRDPNQPQHF
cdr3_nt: TGTGCCTGGAGTCGAGATCCCAATCAGCCCCAGCATTTT

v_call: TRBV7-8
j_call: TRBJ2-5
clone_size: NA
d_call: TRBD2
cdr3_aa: CASSFGGRRETQYF
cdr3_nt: TGTGCCAGCAGCTTTGGCGGGAGAAGGGAGACCCAGTACTTC

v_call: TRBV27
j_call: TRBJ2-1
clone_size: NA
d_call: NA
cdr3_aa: CASRLRAEAAYNEQFF
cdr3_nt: TGTGCCAGCAGGTTGCGTGCGGAGGCAGCTTACAATGAGCAGTTCTTC

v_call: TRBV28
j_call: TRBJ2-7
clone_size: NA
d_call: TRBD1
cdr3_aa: CASTYYGTGKYEQYF
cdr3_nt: TGTGCCAGCACCTATTACGGGACAGGGAAATACGAGCAGTACTTC

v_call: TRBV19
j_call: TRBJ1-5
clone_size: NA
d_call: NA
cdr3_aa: CASSTLKGADQPQHF
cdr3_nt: TGTGCCAGTAGTACCCTGAAAGGAGCGGATCAGCCCCAGCATTTT

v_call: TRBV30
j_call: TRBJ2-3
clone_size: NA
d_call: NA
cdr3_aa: CAWSVLSGDTQYF
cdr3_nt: TGTGCCTGGAGTGTACTTTCCGGTGATACGCAGTATTTT

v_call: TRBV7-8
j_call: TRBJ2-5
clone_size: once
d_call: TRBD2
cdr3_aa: CASSLELAGGPGETQYF
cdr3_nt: TGTGCCAGCAGCTTAGAGTTAGCGGGAGGGCCCGGAGAGACCCAGTACTTC

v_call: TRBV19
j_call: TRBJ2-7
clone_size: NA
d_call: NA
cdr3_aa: CASSNRGGGYEQYF
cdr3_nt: TGTGCCAGTAGTAACCGGGGTGGCGGCTACGAGCAGTACTTC

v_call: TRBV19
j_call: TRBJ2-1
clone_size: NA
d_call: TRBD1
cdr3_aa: CATGWTGDNEQFF
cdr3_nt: TGTGCCACTGGGTGGACAGGGGACAATGAGCAGTTCTTC

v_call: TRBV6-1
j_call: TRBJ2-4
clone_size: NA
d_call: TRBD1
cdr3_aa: CASITQGSKNIQYF
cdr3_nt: TGTGCCAGCATTACACAGGGGTCGAAAAACATTCAGTACTTC

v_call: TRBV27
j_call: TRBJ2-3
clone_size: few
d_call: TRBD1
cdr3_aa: CASSSTGQVYTDTQYF
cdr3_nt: TGTGCCAGCAGTTCTACAGGACAGGTCTACACAGATACGCAGTATTTT

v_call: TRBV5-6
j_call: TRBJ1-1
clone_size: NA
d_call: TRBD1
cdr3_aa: CASSLVATGDTEAFF
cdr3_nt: TGTGCCAGCAGCTTGGTTGCGACAGGGGACACTGAAGCTTTCTTT

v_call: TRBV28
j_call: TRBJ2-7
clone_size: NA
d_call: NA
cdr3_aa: CASSWPDPYYEQYF
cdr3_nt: TGTGCCAGCAGTTGGCCCGATCCTTACTACGAGCAGTACTTC

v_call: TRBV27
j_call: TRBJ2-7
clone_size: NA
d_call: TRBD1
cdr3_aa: CASSWPGQGLYEQYF
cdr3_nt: TGTGCCAGCAGTTGGCCGGGACAGGGCTTATACGAGCAGTACTTC

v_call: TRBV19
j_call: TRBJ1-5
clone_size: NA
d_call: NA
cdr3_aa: CASSLQGGQPQHF
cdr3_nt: TGTGCCAGTAGTCTCCAAGGAGGTCAGCCCCAGCATTTT

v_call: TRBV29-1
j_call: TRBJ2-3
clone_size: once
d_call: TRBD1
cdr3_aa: CSVGKTGATTDTQYF
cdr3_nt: TGCAGCGTTGGGAAGACAGGGGCAACCACAGATACGCAGTATTTT

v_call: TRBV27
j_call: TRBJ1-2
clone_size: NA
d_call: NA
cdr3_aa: CASRLDAISTGSNYGYTF
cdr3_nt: TGTGCCAGCAGACTCGACGCGATTTCAACAGGGTCTAACTATGGCTACACCTTC

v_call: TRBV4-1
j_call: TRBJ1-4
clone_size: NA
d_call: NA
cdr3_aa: CASSQHGTGDEKLFF
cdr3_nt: TGCGCCAGCAGCCAGCACGGGACGGGGGACGAAAAACTGTTTTTT

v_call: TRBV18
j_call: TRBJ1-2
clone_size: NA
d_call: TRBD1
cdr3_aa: CASSQGQVLGYGYTF
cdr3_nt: TGTGCCAGCTCACAGGGACAGGTTCTGGGCTATGGCTACACCTTC

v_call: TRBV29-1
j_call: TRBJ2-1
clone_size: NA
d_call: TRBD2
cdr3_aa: CSVGSGTANEQFF
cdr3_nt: TGCAGCGTTGGCAGCGGGACGGCCAATGAGCAGTTCTTC

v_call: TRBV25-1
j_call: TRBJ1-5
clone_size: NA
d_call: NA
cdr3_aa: CASSDSRQVFNQPQHF
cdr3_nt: TGTGCCAGCAGTGACTCGAGACAGGTGTTCAATCAGCCCCAGCATTTT

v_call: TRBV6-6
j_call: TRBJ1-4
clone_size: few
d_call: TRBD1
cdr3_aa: CASSPFSTTGGVSFF
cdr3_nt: TGTGCCAGCAGTCCCTTTTCGACGACAGGGGGAGTAAGTTTTTTT

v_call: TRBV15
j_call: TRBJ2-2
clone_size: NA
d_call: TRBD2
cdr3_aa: CATSRGPGTSGNTGELFF
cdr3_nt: TGTGCCACCAGCAGAGGCCCCGGGACTAGCGGGAACACCGGGGAGCTGTTTTTT

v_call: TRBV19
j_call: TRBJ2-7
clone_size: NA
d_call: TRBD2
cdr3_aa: CASRPLAGGYEQYF
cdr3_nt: TGTGCCAGTAGGCCTCTAGCGGGGGGCTACGAGCAGTACTTC

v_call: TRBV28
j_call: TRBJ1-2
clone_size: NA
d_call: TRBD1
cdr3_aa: CASSPSGTGYTGIYGYTF
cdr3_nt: TGTGCCAGCAGCCCCTCCGGGACAGGGTACACAGGGATCTATGGCTACACCTTC

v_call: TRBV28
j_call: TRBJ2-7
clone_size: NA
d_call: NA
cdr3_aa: CASSLMREQYF
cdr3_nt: TGTGCCAGCAGTTTAATGCGCGAGCAGTACTTC

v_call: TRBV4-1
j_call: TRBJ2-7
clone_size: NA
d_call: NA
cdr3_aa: CASSQSLDPRFYEQYF
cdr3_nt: TGCGCCAGCAGCCAGAGCTTGGATCCTAGATTCTACGAGCAGTACTTC

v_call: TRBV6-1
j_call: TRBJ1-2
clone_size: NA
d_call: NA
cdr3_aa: CASSEAGRSRGYTF
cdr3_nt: TGTGCCAGCAGTGAAGCAGGGAGGTCGAGAGGCTACACCTTC

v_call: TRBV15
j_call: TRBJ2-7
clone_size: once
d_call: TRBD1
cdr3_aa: CATSREPTGDYEQYF
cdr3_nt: TGTGCCACCAGCAGAGAACCCACAGGGGACTACGAGCAGTACTTC

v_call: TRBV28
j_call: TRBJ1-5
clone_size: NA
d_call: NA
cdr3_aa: CASKRGEGLGSNQPQHF
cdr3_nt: TGTGCCAGCAAGAGGGGGGAGGGATTGGGATCGAATCAGCCCCAGCATTTT

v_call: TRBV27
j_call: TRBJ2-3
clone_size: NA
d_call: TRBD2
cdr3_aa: CASSPLLLAGLTDTQYF
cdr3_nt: TGTGCCAGCAGTCCCCTCCTACTAGCGGGGCTCACAGATACGCAGTATTTT

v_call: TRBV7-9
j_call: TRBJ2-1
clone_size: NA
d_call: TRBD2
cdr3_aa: CASSALTSGIYNEQFF
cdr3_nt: TGTGCCAGCAGCGCCCTGACTAGCGGGATTTACAATGAGCAGTTCTTC

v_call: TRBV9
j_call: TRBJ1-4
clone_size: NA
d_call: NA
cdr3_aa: CASNGQGTTNEKLFF
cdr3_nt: TGTGCCAGCAATGGGCAGGGGACAACTAATGAAAAACTGTTTTTT

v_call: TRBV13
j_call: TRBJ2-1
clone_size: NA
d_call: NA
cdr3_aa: CASSSTRLYDNEQFF
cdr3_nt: TGTGCCAGCAGCTCGACTAGATTGTACGACAATGAGCAGTTCTTC

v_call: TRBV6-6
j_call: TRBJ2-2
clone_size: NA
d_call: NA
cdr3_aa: CASSYFRSTGELFF
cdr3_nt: TGTGCCAGCAGTTACTTCAGGTCCACCGGGGAGCTGTTTTTT

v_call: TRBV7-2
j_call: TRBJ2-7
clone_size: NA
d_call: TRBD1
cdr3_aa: CASRLPTGKYTEQYF
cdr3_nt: TGTGCCAGCAGACTCCCGACAGGGAAATACACCGAGCAGTACTTC

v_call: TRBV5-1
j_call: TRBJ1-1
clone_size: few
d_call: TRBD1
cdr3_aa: CASSGRTGLMNTEAFF
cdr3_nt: TGCGCCAGCAGCGGACGGACAGGGCTTATGAACACTGAAGCTTTCTTT

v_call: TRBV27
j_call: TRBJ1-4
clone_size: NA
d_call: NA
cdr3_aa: CASSLSPPRDSVTTNEKLFF
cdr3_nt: TGTGCCAGCAGTTTATCGCCCCCCCGCGATTCGGTTACAACTAATGAAAAACTGTTTTTT

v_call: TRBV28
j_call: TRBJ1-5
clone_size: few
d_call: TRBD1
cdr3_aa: CASSSTLRDREVWSNQPQHF
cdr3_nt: TGTGCCAGCAGTTCCACCCTCCGGGACAGGGAAGTTTGGAGCAATCAGCCCCAGCATTTT

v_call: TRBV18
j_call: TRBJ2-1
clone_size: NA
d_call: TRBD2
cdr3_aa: CASSPSGRERGEQFF
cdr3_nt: TGTGCCAGCTCACCCTCAGGGCGGGAGAGGGGTGAGCAGTTCTTC

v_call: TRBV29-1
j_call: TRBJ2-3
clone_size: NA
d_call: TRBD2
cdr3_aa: CSVEDGLAGPDTQYF
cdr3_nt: TGCAGCGTTGAAGATGGGCTAGCGGGACCTGATACGCAGTATTTT

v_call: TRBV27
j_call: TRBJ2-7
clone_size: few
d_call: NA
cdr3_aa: CASSSLTGPAAEQYF
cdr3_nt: TGTGCCAGCAGTTCCCTAACCGGCCCGGCGGCCGAGCAGTACTTC

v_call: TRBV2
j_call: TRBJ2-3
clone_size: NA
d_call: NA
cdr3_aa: CASLEGESALYTDTQYF
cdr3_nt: TGTGCCAGCTTAGAGGGGGAGTCGGCGCTTTACACAGATACGCAGTATTTT

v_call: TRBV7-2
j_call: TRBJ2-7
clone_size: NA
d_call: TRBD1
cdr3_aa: CASSTRQGVGEQYF
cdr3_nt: TGTGCCAGCAGCACCAGACAGGGAGTGGGGGAGCAGTACTTC

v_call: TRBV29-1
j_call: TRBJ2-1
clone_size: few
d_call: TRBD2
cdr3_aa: CSVSKTSGSSDEQFF
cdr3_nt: TGCAGCGTTTCTAAGACTAGCGGGAGTAGCGATGAGCAGTTCTTC

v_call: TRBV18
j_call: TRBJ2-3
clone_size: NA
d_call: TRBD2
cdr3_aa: CASSPLAGGTDTQYF
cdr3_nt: TGTGCCAGCTCACCCTTAGCGGGAGGCACAGATACGCAGTATTTT